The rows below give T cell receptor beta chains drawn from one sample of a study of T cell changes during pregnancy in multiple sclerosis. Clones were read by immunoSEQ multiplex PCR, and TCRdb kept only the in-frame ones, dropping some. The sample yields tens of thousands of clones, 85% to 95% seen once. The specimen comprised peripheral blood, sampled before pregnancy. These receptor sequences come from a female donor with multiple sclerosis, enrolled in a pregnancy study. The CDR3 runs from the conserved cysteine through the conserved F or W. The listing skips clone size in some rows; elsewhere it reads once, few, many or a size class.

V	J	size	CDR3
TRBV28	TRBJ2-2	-	CASSFPPGDRGSTGELFF
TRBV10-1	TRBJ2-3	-	CASSERRQGQDTQYF
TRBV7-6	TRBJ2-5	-	CASSSYGQFEETQYF
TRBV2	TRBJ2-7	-	CASSPLLAGFYEQYF
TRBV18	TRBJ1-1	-	CASSPRGTVDTEAFF
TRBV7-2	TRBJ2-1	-	CASSLGGTSTAQFF
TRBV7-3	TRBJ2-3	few	CASSLREGDTQYF
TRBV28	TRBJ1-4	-	CASSLTQINEKLFF
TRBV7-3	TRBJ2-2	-	CASSGTVNTGELFF
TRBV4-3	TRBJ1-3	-	CASSQERAADSGNTIYF
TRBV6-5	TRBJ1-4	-	CASSYSPGVSKEKLFF
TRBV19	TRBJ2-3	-	CASSIERERSDTQYF
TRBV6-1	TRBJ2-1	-	CASRLADSYNEQFF
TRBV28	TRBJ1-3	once	CASSSGNTIYF
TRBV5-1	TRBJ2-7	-	CASSPHGVPYEQYF
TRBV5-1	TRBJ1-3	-	CASSAALTGAGNTIYF
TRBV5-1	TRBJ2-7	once	CASSGGLGYTYEQYF
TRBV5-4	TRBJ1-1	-	CASSLVRGRGLNTEAFF
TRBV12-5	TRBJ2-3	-	CASGLRLAGGFTDTQYF
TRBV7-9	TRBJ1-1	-	CASGDRGNTEAFF
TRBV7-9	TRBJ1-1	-	CASSARGGAGNTEAFF
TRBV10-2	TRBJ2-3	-	CASSESFASFADTQYF
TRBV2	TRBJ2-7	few	CASSPLAREQYF
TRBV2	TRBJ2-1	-	CASSQTSLIRREQFF
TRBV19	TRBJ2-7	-	CASSHRDYEQYF
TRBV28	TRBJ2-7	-	CASSEDSFPRYEQYF
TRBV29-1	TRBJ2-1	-	CSYDRVLDNEQFF
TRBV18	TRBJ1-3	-	CASSPRAMADKYF
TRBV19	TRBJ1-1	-	CASTNPGGGYTEAFF
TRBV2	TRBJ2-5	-	CASSVGQFQRWTQYF
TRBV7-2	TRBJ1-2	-	CASSLNPGQMGGYTF
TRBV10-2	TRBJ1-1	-	CASSDGYGAADTEAFF
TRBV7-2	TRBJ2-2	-	CASSSLRRALSTGELFF
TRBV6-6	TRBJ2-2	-	CASSYLTQGAGGELFF
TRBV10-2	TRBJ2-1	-	CASSSTSGSYNEQFF
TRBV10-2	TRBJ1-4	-	CASSLRQGGEKLFF
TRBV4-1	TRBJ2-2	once	CASSTFMNTGELFF
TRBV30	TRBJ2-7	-	CARTTTHGDEQYF
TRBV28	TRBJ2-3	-	CASSLEGLAPHF
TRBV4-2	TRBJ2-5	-	CASSQDLVGGREIETQYF
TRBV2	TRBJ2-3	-	CASSVEREKVVTDTQYF
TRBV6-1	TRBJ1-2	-	CASSDGVYGYTF
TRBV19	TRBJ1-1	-	CASNTQYLGGEAFF
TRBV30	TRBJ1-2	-	CAWSGPAGGYTF
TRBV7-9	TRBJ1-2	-	CASRYAPGLYGYTF
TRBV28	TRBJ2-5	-	CASSPATGVSETQYF
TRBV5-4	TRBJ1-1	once	CASSNRGQGPWTEAFF
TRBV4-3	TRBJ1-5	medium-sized	CASSQIIGQPQHF
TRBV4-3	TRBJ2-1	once	CASSPRSSGSVYNEQFF
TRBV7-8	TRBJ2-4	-	CASSRRDYPDIQYF
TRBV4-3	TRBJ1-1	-	CASSQDDKNTEAFF